This T cell receptor beta chain is from a study of blood T cell repertoires in COVID-19. Looking at the study overall: Both acute and convalescent COVID-19 samples were obtained from the United States, Italy and Spain. T cells, B-cell-depleted T cells, or PBMCs provided the cDNA or gDNA that served as material.

In the original processing: Counts of nucleated cells, estimated from reference gene primer amplification, were obtained. The assay was immunoSEQ multiplex PCR, and TCRdb's table has in-frame clones only and misses some. V and J calls plus clone size are reproduced from that table; the DNA served to infer D and trimming. The sample contains 270,000 or so clones, 75% to 90% of which appear only once. Material: peripheral blood. The TCR was taken from a woman in her forties who had recovered from COVID-19.

This chain's CDR3 is CSASSETQYF. CDR3 in DNA: TGCAGTGCTAGTTCGGAGACCCAGTACTTC. The rearrangement uses TRBV20-1 and TRBJ2-5; the D is unclear. The CDR3 is 10 amino acids. In germline, CDR1 is DFQATT, CDR2 SNEGSKA (reference sequence). Trimming left V 3 bases short and J 5 bases short, with 4 bases between.